This T cell receptor beta chain was identified during a study of blood T cell repertoires in COVID-19. Overall study context: COVID-19 samples collected from the United States, Italy and Spain covered acute and convalescent phases. T cells, B-cell-depleted T cells, or PBMCs supplied cDNA or gDNA.

In the original analysis: Reference gene primer amplification in the assay estimated nucleated cell counts. Produced via immunoSEQ multiplex PCR; TCRdb's table is partial and in-frame only. The V and J calls and clone size were taken over from that table, and D and trimming were inferred from the DNA. The sample shows about 400,000 clones, more than 80% of them seen only once. There are 16 residues in the CDR3. Germline V CDR1 and CDR2: SEHNR, FQNEAQ (reference sequence). V lost 5 bases, J lost 6 bases, and 12 bases stayed unmatched. The TCR sequence derives from a man aged 35 to 55 with acute or convalescent COVID-19. The sequencing input was peripheral blood. The chain is built from TRBV7-9 and TRBJ1-1, with TRBD1 matching 10 bases. The CDR3 DNA reads as TGTGCCAGCAGCGGGACAGGGGTTTCCTCAACTTCTGAAGCTTTCTTT. Translation gives CASSGTGVSSTSEAFF.